This entry concerns a single T cell receptor beta chain. The antigen is unknown. The conserved phenylalanine or tryptophan is not found at the CDR3 terminus, so this likely reflects a read error. This sample was included in a study of Graves' ophthalmopathy and Graves' hyperthyroidism. Study observations and caveats: In blood appeared most of the expanded thyroid clonotypes whose frequency exceeded 0.001.

Germline assignment: CDR1 SQVTM and CDR2 ANQGSEA. The CDR3 extends over 15 amino acids. Deletions cut 3 bases from V and 11 bases from J, with 23 bases between. TCR beta CDR3 regions were amplified from RNA transcripts. First-round RT-PCR with HTBI primers preceded a second-round multiplex PCR. MiXCR was run by TCRdb on the multiplex PCR reads, yielding one entry per CDR3 protein. The data show almost 750,000 distinct CDR3 sequences, with 35% to 50% seen just once and approximately 43% held by the top ten. Sequencing used peripheral blood. This sequence originates from an adult man with Graves' ophthalmopathy. The chain has TRBV29-1 and TRBJ1-5; a weak D match, TRBD1 (6 bases). The CDR3 DNA is TGCAGCGTTGATTTTAGGGCGCAGGGGAGGGAGACCCAGCATCTT. Translated, it gives CSVDFRAQGRETQHL.